These T cell receptor beta chains were read from a single sample in a study of a mutant IDH1 vaccine in newly diagnosed glioma. Which antigens these TCRs recognize remains unknown. Assay: immunoSEQ multiplex PCR; the TCRdb copy retains only in-frame clones and omits some. The table records approximately 35,000 clones, around 89% of them present only once. Specimen: PBMCs, collected from a glioma patient whose treatment included an IDH1 peptide vaccine. These receptors came from a man between 40 and 49 years old with glioma. CDR3s include the opening cysteine and the closing phenylalanine or tryptophan. A D gene is named only where the DNA matches it firmly. Size values are once, few and many counts, or a class for expanded clones, and some rows have none.

j_call,cdr3_length,clone_size,d_call,v_call,cdr3_aa,cdr3_nt
TRBJ1-1,13,few,NA,TRBV18,CASSPVGYTEAFF,TGTGCCAGCTCACCAGTTGGGTACACTGAAGCTTTCTTT
TRBJ2-1,15,NA,NA,TRBV29-1,CSVCVAPQVNNEQFF,TGCAGCGTTTGCGTAGCGCCACAAGTTAACAATGAGCAGTTCTTC
TRBJ1-6,14,once,TRBD1,TRBV27,CASSRRDSNSPLHF,TGTGCCAGCAGTCGGCGGGACAGCAATTCACCCCTCCACTTT
TRBJ2-5,15,NA,TRBD1,TRBV19,CASSITGGRQETQYF,TGTGCCAGTAGTATTACAGGGGGACGCCAAGAGACCCAGTACTTC
TRBJ2-1,15,NA,TRBD1,TRBV25-1,CASSANRGVGDEQFF,TGTGCCAGCAGTGCCAACAGGGGGGTAGGAGATGAGCAGTTCTTC
TRBJ1-3,15,NA,NA,TRBV9,CASSVATSSGNTIYF,TGTGCCAGCAGCGTAGCGACGAGCTCTGGAAACACCATATATTTT
TRBJ1-1,15,NA,NA,TRBV10-3,CAISESVTTDTEAFF,TGTGCCATCAGTGAGTCGGTAACTACGGACACTGAAGCTTTCTTT
TRBJ1-4,12,NA,NA,TRBV27,CASSYIGEKLFF,TGTGCCAGCAGTTATATTGGGGAAAAACTGTTTTTT
TRBJ2-2,14,NA,NA,TRBV15,CATEKAPRAGELFF,TGTGCCACCGAGAAGGCCCCACGGGCCGGGGAGCTGTTTTTT
TRBJ1-5,15,NA,TRBD1,TRBV19,CASSTGQYRNQPQHF,TGTGCCAGTAGTACGGGACAGTATAGGAATCAGCCCCAGCATTTT
TRBJ1-1,13,NA,NA,TRBV11-2,CASSLNSGTEAFF,TGTGCCAGCAGCTTAAACTCCGGGACTGAAGCTTTCTTT
TRBJ2-7,14,NA,NA,TRBV5-6,CASSHGPGGYEQYF,TGTGCCAGCAGCCACGGACCTGGGGGGTACGAGCAGTACTTC
TRBJ2-1,12,NA,NA,TRBV27,CASSSHYNEQFF,TGTGCCAGCAGTTCCCATTACAATGAGCAGTTCTTC
TRBJ1-6,17,once,TRBD1,TRBV5-4,CASSPGTAGSYNSPLHF,TGTGCCAGCAGCCCAGGGACAGCCGGCTCCTATAATTCACCCCTCCACTTT
TRBJ1-2,15,NA,TRBD1,TRBV5-4,CASSRQGANSGGYTF,TGTGCCAGCAGCCGACAGGGGGCGAATTCAGGTGGCTACACCTTC
TRBJ2-1,15,once,NA,TRBV7-6,CASSSKGGSYNEQFF,TGTGCCAGCAGCTCAAAGGGTGGGTCCTACAATGAGCAGTTCTTC
TRBJ1-1,14,few,NA,TRBV18,CASSPTGGRTEAFF,TGTGCCAGCTCACCAACCGGGGGGAGGACTGAAGCTTTCTTT
TRBJ1-5,17,NA,TRBD1,TRBV7-2,CASSISTGGYSNQPQHF,TGTGCCAGCAGCATATCCACAGGGGGCTATAGCAATCAGCCCCAGCATTTT
TRBJ2-7,14,NA,NA,TRBV14,CASSPWTVSYEQYF,TGTGCCAGCAGCCCCTGGACGGTCTCCTACGAGCAGTACTTC
TRBJ2-7,17,NA,NA,TRBV14,CASSQGEIAVFSYEQYF,TGTGCCAGCAGCCAAGGGGAAATAGCGGTTTTCTCCTACGAGCAGTACTTC
TRBJ1-2,13,NA,NA,TRBV30,CAWSSQGGYGYTF,TGTGCCTGGAGTAGCCAGGGCGGCTATGGCTACACCTTC
TRBJ1-1,15,NA,TRBD1,TRBV5-8,CASSTRGQGNTEAFF,TGTGCCAGCAGCACCCGCGGACAGGGAAACACTGAAGCTTTCTTT
TRBJ1-1,16,NA,TRBD1,TRBV28,CASSLLQGARVTEAFF,TGTGCCAGCAGTTTACTCCAGGGGGCGCGTGTGACTGAAGCTTTCTTT
TRBJ2-4,14,NA,NA,TRBV9,CASSVTGPKNIQYF,TGTGCCAGCAGCGTAACAGGTCCCAAAAACATTCAGTACTTC
TRBJ1-3,14,NA,NA,TRBV10-3,CAIKQFFSGNTIYF,TGTGCCATCAAACAGTTCTTCTCTGGAAACACCATATATTTT
TRBJ2-2,15,NA,NA,TRBV19,CASSISSPRTGELFF,TGTGCCAGTAGTATTTCTAGCCCCCGGACCGGGGAGCTGTTTTTT
TRBJ1-1,13,NA,NA,TRBV10-3,CAISESVGTEAFF,TGTGCCATCAGTGAGTCGGTGGGCACTGAAGCTTTCTTT
TRBJ2-7,15,NA,TRBD1,TRBV6-5,CASSSPGQGAYEQYF,TGTGCCAGCAGTTCACCGGGACAGGGGGCCTACGAGCAGTACTTC
TRBJ2-1,15,NA,TRBD1,TRBV27,CASRTGSRSYNEQFF,TGTGCCAGCAGGACAGGGTCCCGCTCCTACAATGAGCAGTTCTTC
TRBJ2-5,14,NA,NA,TRBV25-1,CASSSGTVQETQYF,TGTGCCAGCAGTTCCGGGACGGTCCAAGAGACCCAGTACTTC
TRBJ1-1,16,NA,NA,TRBV7-2,CASSDRGRGAVTEAFF,TGTGCCAGCAGCGATAGGGGTCGGGGCGCGGTAACTGAAGCTTTCTTT
TRBJ1-2,12,NA,NA,TRBV5-1,CARQGQFYGYTF,TGCGCCCGTCAAGGACAGTTCTATGGCTACACCTTC
TRBJ1-2,15,NA,NA,TRBV6-5,CASSSGPMNVHGYTF,TGTGCCAGCAGTTCCGGACCGATGAATGTTCATGGCTACACCTTC
TRBJ1-4,14,NA,TRBD1,TRBV10-3,CAISEDRGQGKLFF,TGTGCCATCAGTGAAGACAGGGGGCAGGGAAAACTGTTTTTT
TRBJ1-6,14,NA,NA,TRBV6-6,CASSYQGDYSPLHF,TGTGCCAGCAGTTACCAAGGGGACTATTCACCCCTCCACTTT
TRBJ2-1,15,NA,TRBD2,TRBV6-4,CASSERGGGWDEQFF,TGTGCCAGCAGCGAGCGGGGGGGAGGATGGGATGAGCAGTTCTTC
TRBJ1-2,13,once,NA,TRBV28,CASSLAQVGGYTF,TGTGCCAGCAGTTTGGCCCAGGTGGGTGGCTACACCTTC
TRBJ1-6,15,NA,NA,TRBV30,CAWSTERHGNSPLHF,TGTGCCTGGAGTACAGAGAGACATGGCAATTCACCCCTCCACTTT
TRBJ2-4,14,NA,NA,TRBV28,CASSQRRGKNIQYF,TGTGCCAGCAGTCAAAGGAGGGGTAAAAACATTCAGTACTTC
TRBJ2-7,14,NA,NA,TRBV21-1,CASSKVRAPLEQYF,TGTGCCAGCAGCAAAGTTAGGGCCCCTTTAGAGCAGTACTTC
TRBJ2-1,16,NA,TRBD2,TRBV18,CASSPQEGLASDEQFF,TGTGCCAGCTCACCACAAGAGGGACTAGCGAGCGATGAGCAGTTCTTC
TRBJ2-7,16,NA,TRBD2,TRBV27,CASSSLPTSGRAGQYF,TGTGCCAGCAGTTCCTTACCGACTAGCGGGAGGGCTGGGCAGTACTTC
TRBJ2-2,15,NA,TRBD2,TRBV5-4,CASSPGGAGTGELFF,TGTGCCAGCAGCCCCGGGGGGGCGGGGACCGGGGAGCTGTTTTTT
TRBJ2-1,13,NA,NA,TRBV6-5,CASSRSLANEQFF,TGTGCCAGCAGTCGTAGTCTTGCCAATGAGCAGTTCTTC
TRBJ2-1,16,NA,TRBD2,TRBV28,CASSRSGTSGVHEQFF,TGTGCCAGCAGCCGAAGTGGGACTAGCGGGGTTCATGAGCAGTTCTTC
TRBJ2-7,16,once,NA,TRBV5-1,CASSSPPVSSSYEQYF,TGCGCCAGCAGCTCCCCTCCCGTCTCAAGCTCCTACGAGCAGTACTTC
TRBJ2-5,14,NA,NA,TRBV5-1,CASSSSGGRETQYF,TGCGCCAGCAGCTCGTCCGGGGGGCGGGAGACCCAGTACTTC
TRBJ2-5,15,NA,NA,TRBV21-1,CASSPRDGGRETQYF,TGTGCCAGCAGCCCCCGGGACGGGGGACGGGAGACCCAGTACTTC